This T cell receptor beta chain came from a study of blood T cells in healthy people across ages. Germline V CDR1 and CDR2: SGDLS, YYNGEE. The CDR3 runs to 15 residues. The germline V and J ends were trimmed by 3 bases and 0 bases, with 13 bases remaining between them. The authors ran a second PCR of about 6 to 11 cycles using a sample-barcoded 5' primer and a J-beta primer mix. TCRdb reprocessed the 5' RACE reads via MiXCR and lists one record per CDR3 protein. The sample gives about 640,000 distinct CDR3 sequences, 58% of which show up once; more than 35% is in the top ten. Study-wide results and limits: Observed TCR beta diversity per million T cells went down as age went up. This fall followed a roughly linear course with age. Aged donors had fewer naive CD4+ cells and lower diversity than long-lived donors.

In this sample, this clonotype turned up a few times. What it binds is unknown. The J gene is TRBJ2-7, the V gene TRBV9; D not resolved. The specimen sequenced was blood. This sequence was found in a man between 60 and 75 years old in good health. This CDR3 is CASSADPGSSYEQYF. The DNA for the CDR3 is TGTGCCAGCAGCGCGGACCCGGGTTCCTCCTACGAGCAGTACTTC.